This T cell receptor beta chain emerged from a study of beta chain features in type 1 diabetes. The study reverse transcribed the entire isolated RNA, so it sequenced expressed TCRB transcripts. Repertoires were generated with immunoSEQ multiplex PCR, while TCRdb's copy carries only in-frame clones and drops some. The sample lists under 450,000 clones, roughly 14% occurring once. This clone has just a few counts. Antigen specificity is unknown. Study findings and constraints: The naive, central memory and Treg TCRB repertoires showed an apparent similarity that was greater among patients than among healthy donors. High-TCR-expressing cells could be over-represented by cDNA sequencing. Across all four CD4+ subsets, people with type 1 diabetes showed modestly shorter TCRB CDR3s. Patients with type 1 diabetes showed fewer VDJ junction insertions and more deletions.

Germline assignment: CDR1 SGHTA and CDR2 FQGNSA. The V end lost 3 bases, the J end lost 4 bases, and 11 bases lay between the germline ends. The CDR3 extends over 14 amino acids. Sequenced: naive CD4+ T cells from blood. The V and J genes are TRBV7-2 and TRBJ2-3; D may correspond to TRBD1 or TRBD2 (5 bases each). The sequence was obtained from a man aged 25-45 years in good health. This chain's CDR3 is CASSFRGVADTQYF. The CDR3 DNA reads TGTGCCAGCAGCTTTAGGGGAGTCGCAGATACGCAGTATTTT. Supplemented by reference TRBV7-2 and TRBJ2-3, the full variable domain reads GAGVSQSPSNKVTEKGKDVELRCDPISGHTALYWYRQSLGQGLEFLIYFQGNSAPDKSGLPSDRFSAERTGGSVSTLTIQRTQQEDSAVYLCASSFRGVADTQYFGPGTRLTVL.